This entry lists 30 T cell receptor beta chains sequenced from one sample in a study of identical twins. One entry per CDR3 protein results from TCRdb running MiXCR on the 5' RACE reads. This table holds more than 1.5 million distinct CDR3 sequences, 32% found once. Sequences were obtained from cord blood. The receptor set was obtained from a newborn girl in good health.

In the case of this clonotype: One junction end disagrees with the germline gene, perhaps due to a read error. Written as DNA, the CDR3 is TGTGCCACCGGTGAAAATTCGGCGGGGGGTCGGAATGAGCAGTTCTTC. This sequence encodes CATGENSAGGRNEQFF. V usage is TRBV24-1 and J usage is TRBJ2-1; 8 bases are shared with TRBD2. Germline V gene data show CDR1 as KGHDR and CDR2 as SFDVKD. The CDR3 contains 16 residues.

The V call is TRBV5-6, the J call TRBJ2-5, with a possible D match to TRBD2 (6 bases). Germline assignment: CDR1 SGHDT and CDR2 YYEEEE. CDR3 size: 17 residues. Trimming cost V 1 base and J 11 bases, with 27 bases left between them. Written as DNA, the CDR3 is TGTGCCAGCAGCTTGAATGGCCACGGGAGAGGGATCAATGAGCAGTACTTC. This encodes CASSLNGHGRGINEQYF.

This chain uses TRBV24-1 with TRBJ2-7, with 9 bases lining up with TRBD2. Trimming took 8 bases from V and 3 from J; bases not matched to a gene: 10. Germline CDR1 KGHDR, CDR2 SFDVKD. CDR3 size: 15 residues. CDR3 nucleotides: TGTGCCACCAATCAGGAGGGACTAGCAGTCTACGAGCAGTACTTC. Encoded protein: CATNQEGLAVYEQYF.

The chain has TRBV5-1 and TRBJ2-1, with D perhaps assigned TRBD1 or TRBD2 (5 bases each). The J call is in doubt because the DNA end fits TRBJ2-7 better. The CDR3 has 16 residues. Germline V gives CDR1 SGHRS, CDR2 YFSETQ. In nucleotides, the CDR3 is TGCGCCAGCAGCTTGGCCCCGGGACCGGCACTCTACGAGCAGTACTTC. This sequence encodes CASSLAPGPALYEQYF.

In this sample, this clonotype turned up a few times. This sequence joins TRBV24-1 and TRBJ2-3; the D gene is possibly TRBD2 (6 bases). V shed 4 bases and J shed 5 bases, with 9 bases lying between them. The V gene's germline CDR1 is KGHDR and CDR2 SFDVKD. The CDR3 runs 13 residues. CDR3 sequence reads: CATSEIGRDTQYF. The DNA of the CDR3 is TGTGCCACCAGTGAGATCGGGAGAGATACGCAGTATTTT.

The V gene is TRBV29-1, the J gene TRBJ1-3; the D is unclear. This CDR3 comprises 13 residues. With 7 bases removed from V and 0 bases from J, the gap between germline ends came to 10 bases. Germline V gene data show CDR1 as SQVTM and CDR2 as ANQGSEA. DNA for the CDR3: TGCAGCGCCCGGGCCCACTCTGGAAACACCATATATTTT. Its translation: CSARAHSGNTIYF.

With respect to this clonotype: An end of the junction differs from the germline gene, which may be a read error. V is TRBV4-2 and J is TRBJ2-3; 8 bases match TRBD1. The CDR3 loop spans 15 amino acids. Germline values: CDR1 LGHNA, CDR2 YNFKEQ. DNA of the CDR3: TGTGCCAGCACCCAAGAGGCGATTCTACAGGGGGTCCGGTATTTT. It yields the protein CASTQEAILQGVRYF.

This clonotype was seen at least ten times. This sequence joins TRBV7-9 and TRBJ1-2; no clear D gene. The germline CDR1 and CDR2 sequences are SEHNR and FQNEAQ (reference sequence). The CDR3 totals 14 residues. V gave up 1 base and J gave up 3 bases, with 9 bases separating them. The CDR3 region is CASSLVGGYYGYTF. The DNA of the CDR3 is TGTGCCAGCAGCTTAGTCGGCGGGTACTATGGCTACACCTTC.

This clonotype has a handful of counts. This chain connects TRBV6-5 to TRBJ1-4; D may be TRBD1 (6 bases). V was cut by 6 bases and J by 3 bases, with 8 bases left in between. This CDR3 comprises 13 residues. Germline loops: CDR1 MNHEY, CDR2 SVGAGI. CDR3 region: CASSNRANEKLFF. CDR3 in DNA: TGTGCCAGCAGCAACAGGGCTAATGAAAAACTGTTTTTT.

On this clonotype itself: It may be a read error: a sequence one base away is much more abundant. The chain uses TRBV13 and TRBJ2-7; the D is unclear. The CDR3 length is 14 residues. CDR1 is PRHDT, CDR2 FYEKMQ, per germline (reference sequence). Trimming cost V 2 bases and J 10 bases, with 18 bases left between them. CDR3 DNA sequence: TGTGCCAGCAGCTTAATTTGGGCGGAAGAGGCCCAGTACTTC. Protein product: CASSLIWAEEAQYF.

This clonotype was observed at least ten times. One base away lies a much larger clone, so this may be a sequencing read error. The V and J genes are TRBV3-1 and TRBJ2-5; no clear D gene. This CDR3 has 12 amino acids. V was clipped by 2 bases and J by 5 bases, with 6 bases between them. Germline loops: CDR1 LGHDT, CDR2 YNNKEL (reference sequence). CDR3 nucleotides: TGTGCCAGCAGCCAAATGGGGGAGACCCAGTACTTC. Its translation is CASSQMGETQYF.

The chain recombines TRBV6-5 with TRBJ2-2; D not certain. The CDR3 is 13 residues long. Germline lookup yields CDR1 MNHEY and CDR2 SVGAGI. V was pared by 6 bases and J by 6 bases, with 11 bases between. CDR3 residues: CASSPGFAGELFF. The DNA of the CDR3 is TGTGCCAGCAGCCCCGGGTTTGCCGGGGAGCTGTTTTTT.

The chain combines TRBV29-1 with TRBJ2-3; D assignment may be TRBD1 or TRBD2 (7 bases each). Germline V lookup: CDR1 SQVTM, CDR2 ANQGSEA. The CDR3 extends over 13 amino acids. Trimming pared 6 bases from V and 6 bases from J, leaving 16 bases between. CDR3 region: CSVQGGLVDTQYF. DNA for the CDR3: TGCAGCGTCCAGGGGGGGCTAGTGGATACGCAGTATTTT.

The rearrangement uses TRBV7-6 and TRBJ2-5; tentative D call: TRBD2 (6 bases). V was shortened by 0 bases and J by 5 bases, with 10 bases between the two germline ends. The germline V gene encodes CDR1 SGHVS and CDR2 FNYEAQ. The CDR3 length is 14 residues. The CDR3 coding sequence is TGTGCCAGCAGCTTAGCTCGCCTAGCGGAGACCCAGTACTTC. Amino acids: CASSLARLAETQYF.

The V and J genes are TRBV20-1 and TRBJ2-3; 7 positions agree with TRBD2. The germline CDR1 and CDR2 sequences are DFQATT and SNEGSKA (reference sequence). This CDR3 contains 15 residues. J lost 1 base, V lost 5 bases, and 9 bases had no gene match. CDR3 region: CSALSSGGRTDTQYF. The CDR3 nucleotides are TGCAGTGCTCTGTCGTCGGGAGGACGCACAGATACGCAGTATTTT.

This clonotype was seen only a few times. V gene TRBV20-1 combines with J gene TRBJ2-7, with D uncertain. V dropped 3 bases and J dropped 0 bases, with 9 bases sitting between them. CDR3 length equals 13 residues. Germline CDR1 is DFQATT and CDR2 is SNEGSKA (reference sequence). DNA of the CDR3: TGCAGTGCTAGCCGACGGACCTCCTACGAGCAGTACTTC. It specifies CSASRRTSYEQYF.

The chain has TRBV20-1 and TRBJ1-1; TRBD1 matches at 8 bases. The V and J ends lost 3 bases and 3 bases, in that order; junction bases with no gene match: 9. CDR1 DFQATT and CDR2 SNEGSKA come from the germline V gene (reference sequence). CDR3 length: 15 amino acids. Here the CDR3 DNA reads TGCAGTGCTAGGGACTCGGACAGGGTCGACACTGAAGCTTTCTTT. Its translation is CSARDSDRVDTEAFF.

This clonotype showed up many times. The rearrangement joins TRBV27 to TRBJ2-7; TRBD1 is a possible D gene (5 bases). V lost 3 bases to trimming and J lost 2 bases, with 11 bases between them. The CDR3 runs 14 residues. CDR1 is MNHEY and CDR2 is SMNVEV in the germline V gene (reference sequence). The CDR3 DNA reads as TGTGCCAGCAGTTTTTCAGGGCTACCCTACGAGCAGTACTTC. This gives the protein CASSFSGLPYEQYF.

This CDR3 reads CASSPKGIGNQPQHF. CDR3 sequence (DNA): TGTGCCAGCAGTCCCAAGGGAATAGGCAATCAGCCCCAGCATTTT. This chain joins TRBV25-1 and TRBJ1-5; no clear D. Per germline, CDR1 MGHDK and CDR2 SYGVNS. The CDR3 is 15 residues long. Trimming took 5 bases from V and 2 from J, leaving 13 bases between them.

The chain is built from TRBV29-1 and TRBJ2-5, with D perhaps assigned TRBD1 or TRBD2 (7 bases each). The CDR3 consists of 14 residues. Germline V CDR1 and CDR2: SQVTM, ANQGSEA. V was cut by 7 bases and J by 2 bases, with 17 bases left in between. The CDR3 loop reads CSGAYRGGQETQYF. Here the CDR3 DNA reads TGCAGCGGAGCATACAGGGGAGGGCAAGAGACCCAGTACTTC.

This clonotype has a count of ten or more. The CDR3 DNA is TGTGCCAGCAGGCGGACTAGCGGGGGGGCACACAATGAGCAGTTCTTC. This gives the protein CASRRTSGGAHNEQFF. This chain links TRBV4-2 with TRBJ2-1; 15 bases map to TRBD2. J was trimmed by 5 bases and V by 6 bases; bases with no gene match: 5. Germline CDR1 is LGHNA and CDR2 is YNFKEQ. The CDR3 is 16 amino acids.

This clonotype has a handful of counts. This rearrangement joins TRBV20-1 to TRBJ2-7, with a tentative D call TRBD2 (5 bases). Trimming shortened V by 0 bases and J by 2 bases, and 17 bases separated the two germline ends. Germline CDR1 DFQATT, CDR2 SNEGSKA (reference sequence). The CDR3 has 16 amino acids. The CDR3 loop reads CSARDGGGRSPYEQYF. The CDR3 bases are TGCAGTGCTAGAGATGGCGGCGGGCGGTCTCCCTACGAGCAGTACTTC.

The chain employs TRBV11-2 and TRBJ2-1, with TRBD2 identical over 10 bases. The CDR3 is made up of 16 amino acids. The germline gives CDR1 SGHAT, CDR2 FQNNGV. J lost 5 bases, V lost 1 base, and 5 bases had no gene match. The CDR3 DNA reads TGTGCCAGCAGCTTAGGTCGGCTAGCGGGAGACAATGAGCAGTTCTTC. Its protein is CASSLGRLAGDNEQFF.

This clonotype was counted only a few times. CDR3 sequence reads: CSAKSRQGALNTEAFF. As DNA, the CDR3 is TGCAGTGCTAAGAGTAGGCAGGGGGCCTTGAACACTGAAGCTTTCTTT. The chain carries TRBV20-1 and TRBJ1-1; 8 bases fit TRBD1. With V trimmed by 4 bases and J by 0 bases, 10 bases remained unmatched. This CDR3 has 16 amino acids. Germline CDR1 is DFQATT and CDR2 is SNEGSKA (reference sequence).

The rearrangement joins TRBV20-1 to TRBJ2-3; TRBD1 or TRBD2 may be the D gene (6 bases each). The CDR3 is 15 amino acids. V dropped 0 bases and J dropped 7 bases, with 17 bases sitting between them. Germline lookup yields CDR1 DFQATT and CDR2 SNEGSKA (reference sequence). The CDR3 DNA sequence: TGCAGTGCTAGAGATGCAGGGGCTAGCGTTAATACGCAGTATTTT. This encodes CSARDAGASVNTQYF.

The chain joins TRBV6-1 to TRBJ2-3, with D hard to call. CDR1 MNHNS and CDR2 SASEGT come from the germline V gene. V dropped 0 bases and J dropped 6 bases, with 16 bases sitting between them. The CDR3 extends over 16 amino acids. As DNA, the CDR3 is TGTGCCAGCAGTGAAGCGGTGGGATCCCCCCCGGATACGCAGTATTTT. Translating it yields CASSEAVGSPPDTQYF.

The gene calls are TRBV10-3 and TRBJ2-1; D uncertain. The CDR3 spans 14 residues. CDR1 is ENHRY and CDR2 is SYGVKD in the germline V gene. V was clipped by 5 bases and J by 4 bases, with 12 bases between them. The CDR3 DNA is TGTGCCATCAGTTCTGGCAACCCATACAATGAGCAGTTCTTC. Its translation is CAISSGNPYNEQFF.

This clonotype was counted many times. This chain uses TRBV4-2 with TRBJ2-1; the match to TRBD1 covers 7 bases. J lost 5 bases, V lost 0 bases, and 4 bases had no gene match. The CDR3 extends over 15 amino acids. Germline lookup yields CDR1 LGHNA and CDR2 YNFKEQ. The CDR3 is CASSQDLTGNNEQFF. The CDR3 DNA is TGTGCCAGCAGCCAAGATCTGACAGGGAACAATGAGCAGTTCTTC.

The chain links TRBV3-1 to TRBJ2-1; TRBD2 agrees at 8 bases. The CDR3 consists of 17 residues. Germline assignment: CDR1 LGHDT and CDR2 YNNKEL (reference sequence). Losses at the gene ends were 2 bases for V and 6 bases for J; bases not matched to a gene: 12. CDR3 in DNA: TGTGCCAGCAGCCAATGGATTGGGAGCGGGGGTGGCAATGAGCAGTTCTTC. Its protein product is CASSQWIGSGGGNEQFF.

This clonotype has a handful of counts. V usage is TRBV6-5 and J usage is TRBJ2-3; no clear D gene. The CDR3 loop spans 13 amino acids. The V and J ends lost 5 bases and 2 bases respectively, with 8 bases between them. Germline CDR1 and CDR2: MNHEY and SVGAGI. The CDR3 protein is CASSHGPTDTQYF. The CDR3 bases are TGTGCCAGCAGTCACGGGCCCACAGATACGCAGTATTTT.